These 6 T cell receptor beta chains were all obtained from the same sample, sequenced in a study of T cells in Graves' hyperthyroidism and ophthalmopathy. The CDR3 regions of TCR beta were amplified from RNA transcripts. During a first-round RT-PCR of the TCR CDR3, the HTBI primer set was used. Via MiXCR, TCRdb re-called the multiplex PCR reads, giving one row per CDR3 protein. The data contain some 600,000 distinct CDR3 sequences, about 14% of them singletons. The specimen sequenced was blood. Receptors originate from a woman aged 30 to 39 with Graves' hyperthyroidism that later progressed to Graves' ophthalmopathy.

This clonotype was picked up a small number of times. The chain joins TRBV5-1 to TRBJ1-6; possible D gene TRBD1, 5 bases. V gave up 7 bases and J gave up 13 bases, with 18 bases separating them. There are 13 residues in the CDR3. The germline V gene has CDR1 SGHRS and CDR2 YFSETQ. The CDR3 reads CASSPGDFQPLHF. The CDR3, as DNA: TGCGCCAGCTCTCCCGGGGACTTCCAGCCCCTCCACTTT.

This clonotype showed up many times. The chain is built from TRBV24-1 and TRBJ2-1; TRBD2 aligns across 8 bases. J was trimmed by 6 bases and V by 8 bases; bases with no gene match: 5. This CDR3 contains 13 residues. Germline assignment: CDR1 KGHDR and CDR2 SFDVKD. CDR3 sequence reads: CATTGTSSNEQFF. The CDR3 coding sequence is TGTGCCACCACCGGGACTAGTAGCAATGAGCAGTTCTTC.

The chain combines TRBV10-3 with TRBJ2-7; TRBD1 matches at 7 bases. Germline V gene data show CDR1 as ENHRY and CDR2 as SYGVKD. Trimming took 10 bases from V and 0 from J; bases not matched to a gene: 6. The CDR3 has 13 residues. CDR3 protein: CASGQESSYEQYF. The CDR3 DNA is TGTGCCAGCGGACAGGAAAGCTCCTACGAGCAGTACTTC.

In this sample, this clonotype turned up a few times. The chain is built from TRBV27 and TRBJ2-7, with 8 bases aligning to TRBD1. The V and J ends lost 5 bases and 6 bases, in that order; junction bases with no gene match: 9. The CDR3 is 14 residues long. Germline lookup yields CDR1 MNHEY and CDR2 SMNVEV (reference sequence). The CDR3 DNA reads as TGTGCCAGCAGTACCCGACAGGGGCTCCCCGAGCAGTACTTC. This codes for CASSTRQGLPEQYF.

This clonotype was recorded many times. The chain carries TRBV5-1 and TRBJ1-3, with 7 bases matching TRBD1. The CDR3 totals 15 residues. Germline-derived CDR1 and CDR2 are SGHRS and YFSETQ. V shed 3 bases and J 2 bases; nucleotides not matched to a gene: 5. CDR3 sequence: CASSYMGQPGNTIYF. The CDR3 nucleotides are TGCGCCAGCAGCTATATGGGACAGCCTGGAAACACCATATATTTT.

This clonotype was picked up many times. The chain has TRBV19 and TRBJ2-5, with unresolved D. Between the trimmed V and J ends, which lost 4 bases and 3 bases, there was a span of 21 bases. From germline, CDR1 is LNHDA and CDR2 SQIVND (reference sequence). This CDR3 comprises 17 residues. DNA for the CDR3: TGTGCCAGTAGTACCACTGCGACACCTTTGTCAGAAGAGACCCAGTACTTC. Translation: CASSTTATPLSEETQYF. Full variable domain (missing parts from reference TRBV19 and TRBJ2-5): DGGITQSPKYLFRKEGQNVTLSCEQNLNHDAMYWYRQDPGQGLRLIYYSQIVNDFQKGDIAEGYSVSREKKESFPLTVTSAQKNPTAFYLCASSTTATPLSEETQYFGPGTRLLVL.